This T cell receptor (beta chain) was profiled in a study of Graves' ophthalmopathy and Graves' hyperthyroidism. Across the study: No ophthalmopathy within 18 months of follow-up signified stable hyperthyroidism.

The authors amplified TCR beta CDR3 regions from RNA transcripts. First-round RT-PCR employed HTBI primers, with a second-round multiplex PCR after it. In TCRdb, the multiplex PCR reads were re-called with MiXCR into one record per CDR3 protein. The sample has around 1.1 million distinct CDR3 sequences, 35% to 40% seen once. Overall study findings and caveats: Clonotypes were expanded in thyroid at above 0.001 frequency, and most also appeared in blood. The study's model predicted ophthalmopathy progression at about 64% sensitivity and 72% to 85% specificity.

Exclusion covered patients with other autoimmune diseases or uncontrolled infections (as well as pregnancy or lactation). Trimming cost V 4 bases and J 3 bases; bases outside gene matches: 6. The CDR3 is 15 residues long. CDR1 is SQVTM, CDR2 ANQGSEA, per germline. This clonotype was recorded at least ten times. Its antigen is unknown. The sequenced sample consisted of peripheral blood or thyroid tissue (not recorded which). This TCR was sampled from an adult man with Graves' hyperthyroidism. The chain couples TRBV29-1 to TRBJ2-6, with 7 bases matching TRBD1. CDR3 DNA: TGCAGCGTTGGACAGGGAGCTGTTGGGGCCAACGTCCTGACTTTC. Amino acid sequence: CSVGQGAVGANVLTF.